This T cell receptor beta chain was captured by sequencing in a study of spatial heterogeneity in lung cancer. This clonotype turned up a few times. Time point defined: blood at routine non-recurrence follow-up after resection. Whole RNA came from tumor, nontumor lung or frozen PBMC and was sequenced without being sorted. TCRdb re-derived calls from the 5' RACE reads in MiXCR, one entry per CDR3 protein. The sample consists of nearly 95,000 distinct CDR3 sequences, approximately 19% of them appearing once. The CDR3 contains 15 residues. V gave up 7 bases and J gave up 5 bases, with 18 bases separating them. CDR1 and CDR2 (germline): SEHNR, FQNEAQ (reference sequence).

The TCR sequence derives from a male donor with early-stage non-small cell lung cancer. Sequences were derived from PBMCs, sampled at follow-up. The J gene is TRBJ2-1, the V gene TRBV7-9; D may match TRBD1 or TRBD2 (5 bases each). This CDR3 is CASNYGTELNNEQFF. CDR3 sequence (DNA): TGTGCCAGCAACTACGGGACGGAACTTAACAATGAGCAGTTCTTC.